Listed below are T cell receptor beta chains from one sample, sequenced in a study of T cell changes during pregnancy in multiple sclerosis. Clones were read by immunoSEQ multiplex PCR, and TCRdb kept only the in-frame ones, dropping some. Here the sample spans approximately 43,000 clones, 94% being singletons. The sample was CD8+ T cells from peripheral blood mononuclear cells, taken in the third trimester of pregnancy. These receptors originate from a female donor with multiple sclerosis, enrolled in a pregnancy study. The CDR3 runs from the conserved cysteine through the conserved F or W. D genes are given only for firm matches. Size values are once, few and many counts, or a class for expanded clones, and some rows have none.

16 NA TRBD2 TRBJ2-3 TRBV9 TGTGCCAGCAGCGTAGAGCTAGCGGCGAGCACAGATACGCAGTATTTT CASSVELAASTDTQYF
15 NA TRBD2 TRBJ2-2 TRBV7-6 TGTGCCAGCGGCCCTCTGGGACTAGCGAGCGGGGAGCTGTTTTTT CASGPLGLASGELFF
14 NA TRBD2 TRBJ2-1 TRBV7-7 TGTGCTATGCCCCTCCTAGCGGGAGAGGTTGAGCAGTTCTTC CAMPLLAGEVEQFF
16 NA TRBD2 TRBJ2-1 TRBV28 TGTGCCAGCAGTCCCGGAGGACTAGCGCTGTACAATGAGCAGTTCTTC CASSPGGLALYNEQFF
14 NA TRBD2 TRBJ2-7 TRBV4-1 TGCGCCAGCAGCCCTGGGACTAGCGGCTACGAGCAGTACTTC CASSPGTSGYEQYF
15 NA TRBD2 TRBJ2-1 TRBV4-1 TGCGCCAGCAGCCTAACTAGCGGGGAGTACAATGAGCAGTTCTTC CASSLTSGEYNEQFF
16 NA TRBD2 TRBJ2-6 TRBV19 TGTGCCAGTAGTATTGGGACTAGCTGGGGGGCCAACGTCCTGACTTTC CASSIGTSWGANVLTF
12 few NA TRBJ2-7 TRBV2 TGTGCCAGCAGTGGACAGGTCTACGAGCAGTACTTC CASSGQVYEQYF
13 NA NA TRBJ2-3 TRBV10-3 TGTGCCATCAGTGCTCCCCCCACAGATACGCAGTATTTT CAISAPPTDTQYF
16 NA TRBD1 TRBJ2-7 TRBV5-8 TGTGCCAGCAGCCAGATCCGGGACAGGGTACCCTACGAGCAGTACTTC CASSQIRDRVPYEQYF
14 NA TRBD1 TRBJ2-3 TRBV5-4 TGTGCCAGCAGCGTAGGGACAGGGGGCAATACGCAGTATTTT CASSVGTGGNTQYF
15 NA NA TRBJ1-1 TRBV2 TGTGCCAGACTGGACACAATGGGCATGAACACTGAAGCTTTCTTT CARLDTMGMNTEAFF
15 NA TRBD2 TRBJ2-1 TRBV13 TGTGCCAGCAGCTTAATACTAGCGGGCTACAATGAGCAGTTCTTC CASSLILAGYNEQFF
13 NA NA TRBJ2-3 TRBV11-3 TGTGCCAGCAGCTCGGGAGTTGTAGATACGCAGTATTTT CASSSGVVDTQYF
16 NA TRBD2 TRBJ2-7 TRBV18 TGTGCCAGCTCACCCCAGATCAGGCGGGGGTTCTACGAGCAGTACTTC CASSPQIRRGFYEQYF
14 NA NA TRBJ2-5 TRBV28 TGTGCCAGCAGTTTTTTCCAGGGAGGAGAGACCCAGTACTTC CASSFFQGGETQYF
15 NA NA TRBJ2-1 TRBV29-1 TGCAGCGCAGATCAACCCCAGGGGAGGGTGAATGAGCAGTTCTTC CSADQPQGRVNEQFF
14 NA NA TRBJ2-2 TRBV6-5 TGTGCCAGCAGTTACGGTGTGAGAACCGGGGAGCTGTTTTTT CASSYGVRTGELFF
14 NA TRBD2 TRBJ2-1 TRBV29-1 TGCAGCGTTGAAGATCGGGGGGTGGTCGATGAGCAGTTCTTC CSVEDRGVVDEQFF
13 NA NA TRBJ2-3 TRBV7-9 TGTGCCAGCAGCCCGCCGCGGCCTAATACGCAGTATTTT CASSPPRPNTQYF
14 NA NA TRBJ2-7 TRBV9 TGTGCCAGCAGCGGTTTGGGCAGGGGTAACGAGCAGTACTTC CASSGLGRGNEQYF
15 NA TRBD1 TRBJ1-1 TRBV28 TGTGCCAGCAGTTCCAGAGACAGGGTTAGTCCTGAAGCTTTCTTT CASSSRDRVSPEAFF
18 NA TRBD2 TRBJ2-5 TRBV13 TGTGCCAGCAGCTTCCCTCTAGCGGGAGGGCCACTTCAAGAGACCCAGTACTTC CASSFPLAGGPLQETQYF
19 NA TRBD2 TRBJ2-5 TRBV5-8 TGTGCCAGCAGCTTGGGTCAGGACGTAGCGGGAGGGCCTGGAGAGACCCAGTACTTC CASSLGQDVAGGPGETQYF
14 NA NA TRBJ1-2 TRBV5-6 TGTGCCAGCAGCTTGTGGGGCGATGGGGAAGACTACACCTTC CASSLWGDGEDYTF
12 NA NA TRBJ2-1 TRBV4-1 TGCGCCAGCAGCCAAGGAGAATATGAGCAGTTCTTC CASSQGEYEQFF
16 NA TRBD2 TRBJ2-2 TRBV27 TGTGCCAGCAGATTAGCGGGAGGCCCTGGCACCGGGGAGCTGTTTTTT CASRLAGGPGTGELFF
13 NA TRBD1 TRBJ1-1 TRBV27 TGTGCCAGCAGTGACAGGGGGCTCACTGAAGCTTTCTTT CASSDRGLTEAFF
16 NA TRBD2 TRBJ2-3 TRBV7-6 TGTGCCAGCAGCTTTTCCGGGACTAGAAAAATAGATACGCAGTATTTT CASSFSGTRKIDTQYF
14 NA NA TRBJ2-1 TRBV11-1 TGTGCCAGCAGCTTAGCATATAGCGGAAATGAGCAGTTCTTC CASSLAYSGNEQFF
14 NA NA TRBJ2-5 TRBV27 TGTGCCAGCAGTTTATATGCAGGGAAGGAGACCCAGTACTTC CASSLYAGKETQYF
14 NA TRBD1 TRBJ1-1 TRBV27 TGTGCCAGCAGTTTCCAGGGGGTGAACACTGAAGCTTTCTTT CASSFQGVNTEAFF
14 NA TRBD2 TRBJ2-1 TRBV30 TGTGCCTGGAGTTGGGGAGCGGGAGGGCCTGAGCAGTTCTTC CAWSWGAGGPEQFF
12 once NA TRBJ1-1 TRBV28 TGTGCCAGCTCAAACAGCCTCTACGAAGCTTTCTTT CASSNSLYEAFF
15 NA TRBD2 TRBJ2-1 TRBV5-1 TGCGCCAGCAGCTCCATAGCGGGGGCGGGGGGTGAGCAGTTCTTC CASSSIAGAGGEQFF
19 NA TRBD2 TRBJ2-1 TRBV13 TGTGCCAGCAGCTTTAAACCGGGACTAGCGGGAGTCTCCTACAATGAGCAGTTCTTC CASSFKPGLAGVSYNEQFF
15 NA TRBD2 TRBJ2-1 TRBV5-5 TGTGCCAGCAGCTTGAGCGGGAGAGGAGTTGATGAGCAGTTCTTC CASSLSGRGVDEQFF
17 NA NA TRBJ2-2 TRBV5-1 TGCGCCAGCAGCTTGGCTGGACGGGGGGCCCGCACCGGGGAGCTGTTTTTT CASSLAGRGARTGELFF
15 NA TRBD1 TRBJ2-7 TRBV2 TGTGCCAGCAGTTCGGGACAGGGGCCTACCTACGAGCAGTACTTC CASSSGQGPTYEQYF
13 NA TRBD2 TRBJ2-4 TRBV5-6 TGTGCCAGCAGCCCGGCGGGAGAAAACATTCAGTACTTC CASSPAGENIQYF
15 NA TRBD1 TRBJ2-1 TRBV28 TGTGCCAGCAGTTATGACAGGGGGGTGAACAATGAGCAGTTCTTC CASSYDRGVNNEQFF